Described below is a single T cell receptor (beta chain) sequence and its context. Its antigen remains unknown. TCRdb's table, derived via immunoSEQ multiplex PCR, lists solely in-frame clones and lacks some. This sample yields about 100,000 clones, of which about 79% are seen a single time; roughly 6.3% belongs to the top ten. These data belong to a study of PD-1 blockade in mismatch repair-deficient tumors. Study-level points and caveats: Tumor-resident clones, often absent from pretreatment blood, expanded after pembrolizumab and then contracted.

TCR sequencing covered a few patients who responded to pembrolizumab. Germline-derived CDR1 and CDR2 are MNHEY and SVGAGI. The CDR3 covers 14 residues. V shed 4 bases and J shed 4 bases, with 11 bases lying between them. The specimen comprised peripheral blood, sampled 36 weeks after starting pembrolizumab. This clonotype originated in an adult with mismatch repair-deficient cancer. The V gene is TRBV6-5, the J gene TRBJ2-1; D is unclear. CDR3 coding DNA: TGTGCCAGCAGTTCCCGGGCCGCTTACAATGAGCAGTTCTTC. Residues: CASSSRAAYNEQFF.